This T cell receptor beta chain was identified during a study of long-term antiretroviral therapy in people with HIV. Whole-study context: First collections came about a decade before the 2015 immediate-ART recommendation. General study findings and limits: Transplant donor controls retained higher diversity, though diversity increased after ART.

Sequencing used immunoSEQ v3.0 at survey level. Assay used: immunoSEQ multiplex PCR; TCRdb lists only in-frame clones, some missing. The table lists about 24,000 clones, over 80% of them singletons. As regards this clone: What it binds is unknown.

Every specimen held between roughly 0.95-10 million cryopreserved PBMC. These were thawed and washed before DNA extraction. V lost 3 bases, J lost 4 bases, and 8 bases stayed unmatched. Germline V CDR1 and CDR2: SGHRS, YFSETQ. The length of the CDR3 is 15 residues. The V call is TRBV5-1, the J call TRBJ1-1; 8 bases line up with TRBD1. This sample comprised unsorted PBMCs, obtained 4.2 to 4.5 years after starting antiretroviral therapy. The receptor's source is a man aged 30-40 years with HIV. The CDR3 is CASSSDRQGSTEAFF. The CDR3 region has the DNA TGCGCCAGCAGCTCGGATCGACAGGGGTCCACTGAAGCTTTCTTT.